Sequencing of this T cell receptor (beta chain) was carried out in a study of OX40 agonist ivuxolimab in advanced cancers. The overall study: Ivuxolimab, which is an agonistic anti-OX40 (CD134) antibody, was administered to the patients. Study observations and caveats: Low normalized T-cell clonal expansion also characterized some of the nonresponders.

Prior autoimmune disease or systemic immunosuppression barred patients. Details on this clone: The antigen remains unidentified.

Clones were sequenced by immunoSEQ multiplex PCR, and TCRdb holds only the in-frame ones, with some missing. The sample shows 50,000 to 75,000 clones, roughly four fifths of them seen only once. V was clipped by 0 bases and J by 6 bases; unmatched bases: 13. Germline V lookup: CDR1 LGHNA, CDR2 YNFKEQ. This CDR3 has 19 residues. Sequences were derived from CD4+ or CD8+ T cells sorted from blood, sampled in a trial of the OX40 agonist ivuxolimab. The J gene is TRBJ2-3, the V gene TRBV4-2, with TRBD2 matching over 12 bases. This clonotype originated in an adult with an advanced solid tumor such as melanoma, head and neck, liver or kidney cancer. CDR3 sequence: CASSQESLAGGHGGDTQYF. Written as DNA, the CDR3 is TGTGCCAGCAGCCAAGAATCACTAGCGGGGGGTCATGGTGGGGATACGCAGTATTTT.